Below are 26 T cell receptor beta chains sequenced from a single sample in a study of cytomegalovirus exposure and HLA in healthy donors. The PCR was carried out with 60 Vbeta primers and 13 Jbeta primers. TCRdb's table, derived via immunoSEQ multiplex PCR, lists solely in-frame clones and lacks some. The table includes some 170,000 clones, 75% to 85% detected once. Sequenced sample: PBMCs. Receptors were obtained from a girl aged 2 to 9 in good health and CMV-seropositive.

Only one count was recorded for this clone. One end of the junction fails to match germline, which may point to a read error. The chain uses TRBV7-9 and TRBJ2-3; D is possibly TRBD2 (5 bases). This CDR3 spans 12 amino acids. Germline V gives CDR1 SEHNR, CDR2 FQNEAQ (reference sequence). CDR3 DNA: TGTTCCAGCACCTTTCCCAAGGGAGAAAGGTATTTT. Protein sequence: CSSTFPKGERYF.

The rearrangement joins TRBV29-1 to TRBJ2-3, with D possibly being TRBD2 (6 bases). V dropped 4 bases and J dropped 9 bases, with 20 bases sitting between them. From germline, CDR1 is SQVTM and CDR2 ANQGSEA. The CDR3 is made up of 14 amino acids. The CDR3 DNA follows: TGCAGCGTTGTAGGGAGGACTAAGGGAGCCACGCAGTATTTT. Its protein is CSVVGRTKGATQYF.

The chain carries TRBV6-6 and TRBJ2-1; possibly TRBD2 for D (6 bases). V was clipped by 7 bases and J by 6 bases, with 13 bases between them. The germline gives CDR1 MNHNY, CDR2 SVGAGI (reference sequence). This CDR3 has 13 residues. The chain's CDR3 is CASTQMGGNEQFF. The CDR3, as DNA: TGTGCCAGCACCCAAATGGGGGGCAATGAGCAGTTCTTC.

J is TRBJ1-3 and V is TRBV28, with 7 bases matching TRBD1. Germline loops: CDR1 MDHEN, CDR2 SYDVKM. The CDR3 is 17 amino acids. V was pared by 4 bases and J by 0 bases, with 9 bases of the junction left unmatched. CDR3 sequence: CASSWSTGPSSGNTIYF. CDR3 nucleotides: TGTGCCAGCAGTTGGTCGACAGGGCCTAGCTCTGGAAACACCATATATTTT.

The J gene is TRBJ2-4, the V gene TRBV2, with D tentatively TRBD2 (6 bases). CDR1 is SNHLY and CDR2 is FYNNEI in the germline V gene. V was cut by 3 bases and J by 9 bases, with 12 bases left in between. The CDR3 is 13 amino acids. The CDR3 spells CASSEGLRGIQYF. CDR3 nucleotides: TGTGCCAGCAGTGAGGGACTGAGGGGCATTCAGTACTTC. The complete variable domain, with remaining parts taken from reference TRBV2 and TRBJ2-4, reads EPEVTQTPSHQVTQMGQEVILRCVPISNHLYFYWYRQILGQKVEFLVSFYNNEISEKSEIFDDQFSVERPDGSNFTLKIRSTKLEDSAMYFCASSEGLRGIQYFGAGTRLSVL.

The chain is built from TRBV15 and TRBJ1-5; D not certain. The CDR3 has 15 amino acids. The germline CDR1 and CDR2 sequences are LNHNV and YYDKDF (reference sequence). Trimming shortened V by 2 bases and J by 0 bases, and 8 bases separated the two germline ends. In nucleotides, the CDR3 is TGTGCCACCAGCAGATACGGTAATAGCAATCAGCCCCAGCATTTT. Protein product: CATSRYGNSNQPQHF.

The CDR3 spells CASRTPGTSVSYNEQFF. CDR3 bases: TGCGCCAGCAGAACCCCCGGGACTAGCGTATCCTACAATGAGCAGTTCTTC. The rearrangement links TRBV4-1 to TRBJ2-1; 10 nucleotides align to TRBD2. The CDR3 has 17 amino acids. V gave up 6 bases and J gave up 1 base; unmatched junction bases: 9. Germline lookup yields CDR1 MGHRA and CDR2 YSYEKL.

The rearrangement joins TRBV27 to TRBJ1-1; 11 positions agree with TRBD1. J lost 14 bases, V lost 3 bases, and 14 bases had no gene match. CDR3 size: 15 residues. Germline V gene sequence: CDR1 MNHEY, CDR2 SMNVEV (reference sequence). CDR3 in DNA: TGTGCCAGCAGTTTCTCGTCCGGGACAGGGGGGAGTCGGTTCTTT. Translated: CASSFSSGTGGSRFF.

This chain joins TRBV5-1 and TRBJ2-1; the match to TRBD2 covers 10 bases. The CDR3 has 18 residues. V shed 4 bases, J shed 3 bases, and the junction held 13 bases outside the gene matches. CDR1 is SGHRS and CDR2 is YFSETQ in the germline V gene. This CDR3 reads CASSPMKLLAGVYNEQFF. The CDR3, as DNA: TGCGCCAGCAGCCCGATGAAACTGCTAGCGGGAGTCTACAATGAGCAGTTCTTC.

The chain couples TRBV14 to TRBJ1-2; TRBD1 aligns across 9 bases. Unmatched junction bases numbered 3, after V lost 3 bases and J lost 1 base. The CDR3 contains 15 residues. Germline lookup yields CDR1 SGHDN and CDR2 FVKESK. The CDR3 DNA reads as TGTGCCAGCAGCCACTCGGACAGGGGTAACTATGGCTACACCTTC. This sequence encodes CASSHSDRGNYGYTF.

CDR3 sequence: CASRWGPRRGELFF. In DNA, the CDR3 is TGCGCCAGCAGGTGGGGCCCCCGGAGAGGGGAGCTGTTTTTT. J is TRBJ2-2 and V is TRBV5-1, with D possibly being TRBD1 (5 bases). Germline V gene data show CDR1 as SGHRS and CDR2 as YFSETQ. Trimming shortened V by 5 bases and J by 8 bases, and 16 bases separated the two germline ends. The CDR3 loop spans 14 amino acids. The complete variable domain, with remaining parts taken from reference TRBV5-1 and TRBJ2-2, reads KAGVTQTPRYLIKTRGQQVTLSCSPISGHRSVSWYQQTPGQGLQFLFEYFSETQRNKGNFPGRFSGRQFSNSRSEMNVSTLELGDSALYLCASRWGPRRGELFFGEGSRLTVL.

In DNA, the CDR3 is TGTGCCAGCAGTTTCCGATTAGCGGGAGCGGACACCGGGGAGCTGTTTTTT. It specifies CASSFRLAGADTGELFF. The chain is built from TRBV27 and TRBJ2-2, with 9 bases identical to TRBD2. The CDR3 is 17 residues long. V was clipped by 3 bases and J by 3 bases; unmatched bases: 8. Germline V gene lookup returns CDR1 MNHEY and CDR2 SMNVEV (reference sequence).

This clone was recorded only once. The J gene is TRBJ2-5, the V gene TRBV5-1; maybe TRBD2 (5 bases). Trimming left V 2 bases short and J 2 bases short, with 13 bases between. Per germline, CDR1 SGHRS and CDR2 YFSETQ. The CDR3 is made up of 15 amino acids. The CDR3 coding sequence is TGCGCCAGCAGCTTCGGAGACTACCAACAAGAGACCCAGTACTTC. It is translated as CASSFGDYQQETQYF.

As DNA, the CDR3 is TGTGCCAGCAGTTTCCAGGGGATCACAGATACGCAGTATTTT. It is translated as CASSFQGITDTQYF. The chain combines TRBV27 with TRBJ2-3, with D possibly TRBD1 on 6 matching bases. CDR1 and CDR2 from the germline V gene are MNHEY and SMNVEV (reference sequence). Trimming cost V 3 bases and J 2 bases, with 9 bases left between them. This CDR3 is 14 amino acids long.

The V gene is TRBV5-1, the J gene TRBJ1-2; tentatively, D is TRBD1 (6 bases). CDR1 and CDR2 from the germline V gene are SGHRS and YFSETQ. The CDR3 extends over 16 amino acids. The ends were cut back, 0 bases at V and 8 bases at J, with 20 bases in the middle. This CDR3 is CASSLDGTQLRLGYTF. The DNA for the CDR3 is TGCGCCAGCAGCTTGGATGGGACACAACTACGATTAGGCTACACCTTC.

On this clone: The same CDR3 also results from other DNA sequences found in this sample. The chain combines TRBV6-5 with TRBJ1-5, with 8 bases matching TRBD1. Germline CDR1 is MNHEY and CDR2 is SVGAGI. The CDR3 is 13 amino acids. V trimming: 6 bases; J trimming: 4 bases; junction bases outside the gene matches: 2. CDR3 nucleotides: TGTGCCAGCAGAAGGACAGGGAATCAGCCCCAGCATTTT. Translated: CASRRTGNQPQHF.

For this clone: This sample also contains other DNA sequences that code for the same CDR3. J is TRBJ1-1 and V is TRBV7-9; 9 bases align to TRBD1. With 1 base clipped from V and 10 bases from J, the junction kept 1 base outside the gene matches. Per germline, CDR1 SEHNR and CDR2 FQNEAQ (reference sequence). This CDR3 contains 12 residues. The DNA of the CDR3 is TGTGCCAGCAGCTTAGGGGACAGGGTAGCTTTCTTT. Translating gives CASSLGDRVAFF.

A single count supports this clone. CDR3 region: CASSLEGTGGTEAFF. The CDR3 DNA reads TGCGCCAGCAGCTTGGAAGGGACAGGCGGGACTGAAGCTTTCTTT. The genes are TRBV5-1 and TRBJ1-1; TRBD1 matches 8 bases. The CDR3 spans 15 residues. V was clipped by 0 bases and J by 5 bases; unmatched bases: 6. Per the germline V gene, CDR1 is SGHRS and CDR2 is YFSETQ.

The chain recombines TRBV2 with TRBJ2-5; 8 nucleotides line up with TRBD2. CDR3 length: 14 residues. In germline, CDR1 is SNHLY, CDR2 FYNNEI. Losses at the gene ends were 5 bases for V and 0 bases for J; bases not matched to a gene: 2. The CDR3 DNA is TGTGCCAGCAGTAAGACTAGCGACCAAGAGACCCAGTACTTC. It encodes CASSKTSDQETQYF.

The V call is TRBV30, the J call TRBJ1-2; possible D gene TRBD1, 6 bases. CDR1 and CDR2 from the germline V gene are GTSNPN and SVGIG (reference sequence). The CDR3 contains 11 residues. V shed 4 bases and J shed 8 bases, with 11 bases lying between them. CDR3 region: CAWMGATGYTF. CDR3 coding DNA: TGTGCCTGGATGGGGGCGACGGGCTACACCTTC.

The V and J genes are TRBV30 and TRBJ2-3; a weak D match, TRBD1 (8 bases). The CDR3 extends over 14 amino acids. Germline CDR1 reads GTSNPN; CDR2 reads SVGIG (reference sequence). The V gene lost 0 bases and the J gene lost 4 bases, with 11 bases spanning the gap. The CDR3 sequence: CAWSVQGGADTQYF. The CDR3 DNA is TGTGCCTGGAGTGTACAGGGGGGGGCAGATACGCAGTATTTT.

The count of this clone is one. This chain connects TRBV19 to TRBJ2-7; weak D call: TRBD2 (5 bases). The V gene's germline CDR1 is LNHDA and CDR2 SQIVND (reference sequence). The CDR3 covers 15 residues. Trimming removed 1 base at V and 3 bases at J, with 13 bases between. In DNA form, the CDR3 reads TGTGCCAGTAGTATAGCGGAGACTACCCACTACGAGCAGTACTTC. It specifies CASSIAETTHYEQYF. The complete variable domain, with remaining parts taken from reference TRBV19 and TRBJ2-7, reads DGGITQSPKYLFRKEGQNVTLSCEQNLNHDAMYWYRQDPGQGLRLIYYSQIVNDFQKGDIAEGYSVSREKKESFPLTVTSAQKNPTAFYLCASSIAETTHYEQYFGPGTRLTVT.

The chain uses TRBV9 and TRBJ1-1; D uncertain. CDR1 and CDR2 (germline): SGDLS, YYNGEE. The length of the CDR3 is 14 residues. Deletions cut 0 bases from V and 5 bases from J, with 11 bases between. CDR3 protein: CASSVDGKITEAFF. The CDR3 coding sequence is TGTGCCAGCAGCGTAGACGGGAAGATAACTGAAGCTTTCTTT.

The genes are TRBV6-6 and TRBJ2-4; D might be TRBD1 (6 bases). The germline gives CDR1 MNHNY, CDR2 SVGAGI (reference sequence). The germline V and J ends were trimmed by 5 bases and 2 bases, with 16 bases remaining between them. The CDR3 totals 16 residues. CDR3 nucleotide sequence: TGTGCCAGCAGTGGATATTCAGGGGCCTCCAAAAACATTCAGTACTTC. Translating it yields CASSGYSGASKNIQYF.

This chain joins TRBV4-1 and TRBJ2-2, with D possibly matching TRBD2 (5 bases). The CDR3 extends over 19 amino acids. Germline CDR1 reads MGHRA; CDR2 reads YSYEKL. V dropped 4 bases and J dropped 5 bases, with 26 bases sitting between them. CDR3 bases: TGCGCCAGCAGCCGATCGGGATCCCGCCGCGTGAGGGATACCGGGGAGCTGTTTTTT. Translating it yields CASSRSGSRRVRDTGELFF.

In its sample, this clone was seen a few times. The chain is built from TRBV10-2 and TRBJ1-5; 8 bases align to TRBD1. Looked up from germline, CDR1 is WSHSY and CDR2 is SAAADI. The CDR3 sequence is 15 residues long. The V segment lost 10 bases and the J segment 4 bases; nucleotides outside the gene matches: 12. The CDR3 region is CATLDRVVGNQPQHF. CDR3 coding DNA: TGCGCCACCTTGGACAGGGTGGTTGGTAATCAGCCCCAGCATTTT.